This T cell receptor beta chain was sequenced for a study of T cells expressing NK-cell markers. Study-level background: Seven donors tested HCMV-seropositive and one tested seronegative among the eight sequenced. Study results and limitations: Dominant NKG2C+ clonotypes accounted for roughly 1.0-7.0% of CD8+ T cells in roughly 6 donors.

Concerning this clonotype: What it binds is not known.

Following a re-call of the 5' RACE reads, TCRdb has one entry per CDR3 protein and lacks DNA. The sample totals about 370,000 distinct CDR3 sequences; its top ten clones hold approximately 11%. The sample comprised blood T cells: a sorted CD56 or NKG2C T cell subset, CD4+ or CD8+ T cells, or bulk PBMC T cells (not recorded which). The sequence came from a woman aged 45-60 years in good health.

CDR3: CASSPPGGGTQYF. The V call is TRBV6-5, the J call TRBJ2-3; TCRdb outputs TRBD1, but without DNA this stays unchecked. CDR1 and CDR2 (germline): MNHEY, SVGAGI. The CDR3 sequence is 13 residues long.